What follows are 7 T cell receptor beta chains derived from one specimen sequenced in a study of T cell responses to AZD1222 COVID-19 vaccine. The protocol was immunoSEQ multiplex PCR, while the TCRdb copy is restricted to in-frame clones and leaves out a portion. The table has 150,000 to 200,000 clones, 90% to 95% seen once. Material: peripheral blood, obtained on day 0 of AZD1222 vaccination. The receptors shown here come from an adult in good health.

V is TRBV28 and J is TRBJ2-1, with no clear D. The CDR3 loop spans 13 amino acids. Trimming removed 8 bases from V and 6 bases from J, with 14 bases in between. The germline V gene encodes CDR1 MDHEN and CDR2 SYDVKM. CDR3 sequence reads: CASLGSRLNEQFF. CDR3 bases: TGTGCCAGCCTGGGGTCTCGCCTCAATGAGCAGTTCTTC. The variable domain in full, completed from reference TRBV28 and TRBJ2-1, reads DVKVTQSSRYLVKRTGEKVFLECVQDMDHENMFWYRQDPGLGLRLIYFSYDVKMKEKGDIPEGYSVSREKKERFSLILESASTNQTSMYLCASLGSRLNEQFFGPGTRLTVL.

This chain connects TRBV19 to TRBJ2-3; D might be TRBD2 (7 bases). The V gene lost 5 bases and the J gene lost 1 base, with 13 bases spanning the gap. CDR3 size: 15 residues. Germline CDR1 LNHDA, CDR2 SQIVND (reference sequence). DNA for the CDR3: TGTGCCAGTAGTGGCTGGGGGGGCCGCACAGATACGCAGTATTTT. Translating gives CASSGWGGRTDTQYF.

The gene calls are TRBV29-1 and TRBJ2-7; D remains unclear. Germline CDR1 reads SQVTM; CDR2 reads ANQGSEA. V was cut by 4 bases and J by 2 bases, with 9 bases left in between. CDR3 length: 12 amino acids. CDR3 coding DNA: TGCAGCGTTGGGGTTAGCACCTACGAGCAGTACTTC. This sequence encodes CSVGVSTYEQYF.

The rearrangement uses TRBV6-6 and TRBJ1-5; tentatively, D is TRBD1 (6 bases). The CDR3 extends over 14 amino acids. The germline gives CDR1 MNHNY, CDR2 SVGAGI (reference sequence). Trimming stripped 5 bases from V and 6 bases from J, with 14 bases between. DNA of the CDR3: TGTGCCAGCAGTAACAGGGAAAGGAGTCAGCCCCAGCATTTT. Residues: CASSNRERSQPQHF.

V is TRBV2 and J is TRBJ1-4; D may be TRBD1 (5 bases). In germline, CDR1 is SNHLY, CDR2 FYNNEI. CDR3 length: 15 amino acids. V lost 6 bases and J 3 bases, leaving 14 bases between the germline ends. The chain's CDR3 is CASRGSGNPNEKLFF. The CDR3 coding sequence is TGTGCCAGCAGAGGCTCAGGGAATCCTAATGAAAAACTGTTTTTT.

The genes are TRBV5-6 and TRBJ2-6, with 7 positions matching TRBD1. CDR3 length: 15 amino acids. The J segment lost 3 bases and the V segment lost 4 bases, leaving 4 bases of the junction unmatched. Germline lookup yields CDR1 SGHDT and CDR2 YYEEEE. In DNA form, the CDR3 reads TGTGCCAGCAGCCTGACAGGGCGTGGGGCCAACGTCCTGACTTTC. This gives the protein CASSLTGRGANVLTF.

The V gene is TRBV19, the J gene TRBJ1-2; D remains unclear. Germline CDR1 is LNHDA and CDR2 is SQIVND (reference sequence). Trimming pared 7 bases from V and 4 bases from J, leaving 10 bases between. The CDR3 is made up of 12 amino acids. CDR3 sequence reads: CASMAGGYGYTF. In DNA form, the CDR3 reads TGTGCCAGTATGGCGGGCGGCTATGGCTACACCTTC.